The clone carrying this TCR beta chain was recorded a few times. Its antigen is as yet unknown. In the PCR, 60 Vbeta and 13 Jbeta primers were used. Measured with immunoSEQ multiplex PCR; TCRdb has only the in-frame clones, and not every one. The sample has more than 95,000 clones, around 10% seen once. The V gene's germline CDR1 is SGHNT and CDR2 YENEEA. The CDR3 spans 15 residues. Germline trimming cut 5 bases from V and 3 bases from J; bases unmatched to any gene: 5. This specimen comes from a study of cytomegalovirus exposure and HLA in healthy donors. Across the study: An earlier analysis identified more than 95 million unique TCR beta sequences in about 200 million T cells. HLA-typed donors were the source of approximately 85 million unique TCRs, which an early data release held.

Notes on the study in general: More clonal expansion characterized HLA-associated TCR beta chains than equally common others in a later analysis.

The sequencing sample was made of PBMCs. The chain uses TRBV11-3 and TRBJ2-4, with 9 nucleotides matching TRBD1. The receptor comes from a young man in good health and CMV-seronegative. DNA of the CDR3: TGTGCCAGCAGCCGACAGGGGGGAGACAAAAACATTCAGTACTTC. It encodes CASSRQGGDKNIQYF.